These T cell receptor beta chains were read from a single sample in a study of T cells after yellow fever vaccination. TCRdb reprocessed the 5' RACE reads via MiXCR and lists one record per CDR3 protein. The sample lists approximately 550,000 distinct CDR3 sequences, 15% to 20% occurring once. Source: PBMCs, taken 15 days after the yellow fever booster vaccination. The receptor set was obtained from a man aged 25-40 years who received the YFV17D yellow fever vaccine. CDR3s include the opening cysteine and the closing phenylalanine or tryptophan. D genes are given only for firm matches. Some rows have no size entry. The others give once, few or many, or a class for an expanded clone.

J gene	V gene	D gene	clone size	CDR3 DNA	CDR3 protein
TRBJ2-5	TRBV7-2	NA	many	TGTGCCAGCAGCTTAGTCCCCCGAGAGACCCAGTACTTC	CASSLVPRETQYF
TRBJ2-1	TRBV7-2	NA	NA	TGTGCCAGCAGCTTGATCGGCCCCCCAGGGCCCAATGAGCAGTTCTTC	CASSLIGPPGPNEQFF
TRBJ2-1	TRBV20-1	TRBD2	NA	TGCAGTGCCGGCGAGGGCGGGAGCTCCTACAATGAGCAGTTCTTC	CSAGEGGSSYNEQFF
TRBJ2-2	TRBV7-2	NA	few	TGTGCCAGCAGCTTAAATTTCCTATTGAACACCGGGGAGCTGTTTTTT	CASSLNFLLNTGELFF
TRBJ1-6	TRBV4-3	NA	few	TGCGCCAGCAGCCAAACCAGGAATTCACCCCTCCACTTT	CASSQTRNSPLHF
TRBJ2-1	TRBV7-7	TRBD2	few	TGTGCTAGCAGCTTAGTTAGCGGGATGAACAATGAGCAGTTCTTC	CASSLVSGMNNEQFF
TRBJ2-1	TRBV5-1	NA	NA	TGCGCCAGCAGCTTGGAGGCAGGGGCCTACAATGAGCAGTTCTTC	CASSLEAGAYNEQFF
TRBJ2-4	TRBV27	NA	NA	TGTGCCAGCAGTTTTTTGGGGGATGACATTCAGTACTTC	CASSFLGDDIQYF
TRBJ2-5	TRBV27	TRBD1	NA	TGTGCCAGCAGCCCTGACAGGGGGGCCCAGTACTTC	CASSPDRGAQYF
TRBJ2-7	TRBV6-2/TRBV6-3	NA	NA	TGTGCCAGCAGTTACTCGATGCAGGCCTACGAGCAGTACTTC	CASSYSMQAYEQYF
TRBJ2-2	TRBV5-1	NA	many	TGTGCCAGCAGTTTTAACACCGGGGAGCTGTTTTTT	CASSFNTGELFF
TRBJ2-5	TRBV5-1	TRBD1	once	TGCGCCAGCAGCCCCGGGACAGGTCGTCTACTGGAGACCCAGTACTTC	CASSPGTGRLLETQYF
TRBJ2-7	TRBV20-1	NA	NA	TGCAGTGCCCGTCCCCCAGCGAACACCTACGAGCAGTACTTC	CSARPPANTYEQYF
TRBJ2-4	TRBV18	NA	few	TGTGCCAGCTCACCGGGTGGCGGTGCCAAAAACATTCAGTACTTC	CASSPGGGAKNIQYF
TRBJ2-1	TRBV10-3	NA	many	TGTGCCATCAGTGGGCCCGTGGGATCGGGAGACAATGAGCAGTTCTTC	CAISGPVGSGDNEQFF
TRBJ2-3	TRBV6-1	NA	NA	TGTGCCAGCAGCCGTGGCTGGCGGTCGACTAGCACAGATACGCAGTATTTT	CASSRGWRSTSTDTQYF
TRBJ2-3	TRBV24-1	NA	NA	TGTGCCACCGCTAAAGCTAGCACAGATACGCAGTATTTT	CATAKASTDTQYF
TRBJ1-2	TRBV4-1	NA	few	TGCGCCAGCAGCCAAGAGGAAGGAGGCATCACGAACAGCTATGGCTACACCTTC	CASSQEEGGITNSYGYTF
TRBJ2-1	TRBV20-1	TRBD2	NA	TGCAGTGCTAGAGATAGTCGGACTAGCGGACTCAATGAGCAGTTCTTC	CSARDSRTSGLNEQFF
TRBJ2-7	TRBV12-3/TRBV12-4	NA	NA	TGTGCCAGCAGTGCCCGGATTAGCTCCTACGAGCAGTACTTC	CASSARISSYEQYF
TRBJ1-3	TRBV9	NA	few	TGTGCCAGCAGCGGGGGGGCAGGCTCTGGAAACACCATATATTTT	CASSGGAGSGNTIYF
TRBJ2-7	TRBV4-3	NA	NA	TGCGCCAGCAGCCAAACGCATCGGTTCCACGAGCAGTACTTC	CASSQTHRFHEQYF
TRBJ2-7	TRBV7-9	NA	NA	TGTGCCAGCAGCTTAGGGGGTACCCTACCGCAGTACTTC	CASSLGGTLPQYF
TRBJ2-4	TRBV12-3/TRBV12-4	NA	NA	TGTGCCAGCAGTTACCTTGGGGGAGGTAGCAACATTCAGTACTTC	CASSYLGGGSNIQYF
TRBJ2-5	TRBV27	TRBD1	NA	TGTGCCAGCAGTCCAAGATACAGGGGCGAGACCCAGTACTTC	CASSPRYRGETQYF
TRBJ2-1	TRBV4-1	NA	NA	TGCGCCAGCAGCCAACTACAAGGGGGCGGGAGCTACAATGAGCAGTTCTTC	CASSQLQGGGSYNEQFF
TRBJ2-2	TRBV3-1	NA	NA	TGTGCCAGCAGCCAATACAGGAATGCGAGAGGGGAGCTGTTTTTT	CASSQYRNARGELFF
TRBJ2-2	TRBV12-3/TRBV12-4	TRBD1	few	TGTGCCAGCAGTTACGGACAGGGTCTCGGCGGGGAGCTGTTTTTT	CASSYGQGLGGELFF
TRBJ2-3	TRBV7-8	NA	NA	TGTGCCAGCAGCTTAGCGCAGGGGGGTGGGACAGATACGCAGTATTTT	CASSLAQGGGTDTQYF
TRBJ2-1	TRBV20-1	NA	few	TGCAGTGCCAATTCCGGGGGACACCAAGATAATGAGCAGTTCTTC	CSANSGGHQDNEQFF
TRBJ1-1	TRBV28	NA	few	TGTGCCAGCAGCCTAGTGTGGACTGAAGCTTTCTTT	CASSLVWTEAFF
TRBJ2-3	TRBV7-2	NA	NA	TGTGCCAGCAGCTCAACCCGGGATCAGGGCACAGATACGCAGTATTTT	CASSSTRDQGTDTQYF
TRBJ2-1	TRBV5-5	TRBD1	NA	TGTGCCAGCAGCCTACACGGGACAGGGGTCAATGAGCAGTTCTTC	CASSLHGTGVNEQFF
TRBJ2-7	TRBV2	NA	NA	TGTGCCAGCAGAATGGGCGGGGGCGGAGGGTACGAGCAGTACTTC	CASRMGGGGGYEQYF
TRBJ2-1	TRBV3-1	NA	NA	TGTGCCAGCAGCCTTACTACTACAACAATGAAGCAGTTCTTC	CASSLTTTTMKQFF
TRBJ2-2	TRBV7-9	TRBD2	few	TGTGCCAGCAGCCAAGGACTAGCGGGAGGGTACACCGGGGAGCTGTTTTTT	CASSQGLAGGYTGELFF
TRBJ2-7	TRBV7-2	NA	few	TGTGCCAGCAGCTCCCCCGAGGCCCCCTATAAGCAGTACTTC	CASSSPEAPYKQYF
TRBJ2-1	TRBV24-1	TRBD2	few	TGTGCCACCAGTGACGCGACTAGCGGCTACAATGAGCAGTTCTTC	CATSDATSGYNEQFF
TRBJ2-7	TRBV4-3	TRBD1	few	TGCGCCAGCAGCCGAGAGGCGGACAGGGTCTACGAGCAGTACTTC	CASSREADRVYEQYF
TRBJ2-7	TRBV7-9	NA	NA	TGTGCCAGCAGCCGACTTTATAACGAGCAGTACTTC	CASSRLYNEQYF
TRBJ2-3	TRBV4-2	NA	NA	TGTGCCAGCCGGGATACTTTTGGGAGTACAGATACGCAGTATTTT	CASRDTFGSTDTQYF
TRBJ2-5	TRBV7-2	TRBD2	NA	TGTGCCAGCAGCGGAAGGGAACTAGCGGGACAGGAGGAGACCCAGTACTTC	CASSGRELAGQEETQYF
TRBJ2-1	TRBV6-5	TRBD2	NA	TGTGCCAGCAGTTACAGGGCGGGAGCCGATGAGCAGTTCTTC	CASSYRAGADEQFF
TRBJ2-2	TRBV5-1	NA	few	TGCGCCAGCAGCCCAGCGGGCCGTGGAAACACCGGGGAGCTGTTTTTT	CASSPAGRGNTGELFF
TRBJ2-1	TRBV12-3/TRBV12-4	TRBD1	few	TGTGCCAGCAGTCCGACAGGGCCCCGAGGGCAGTTCTTC	CASSPTGPRGQFF
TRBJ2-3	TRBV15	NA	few	TGTGCCACCAGCAGAGTACGAACGGGGGATACGCAGTATTTT	CATSRVRTGDTQYF
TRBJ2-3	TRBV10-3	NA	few	TGTGCCATCAGTTGGGAGAGGGCCTCCGATACGCAGTATTTT	CAISWERASDTQYF
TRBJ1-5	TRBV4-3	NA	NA	TGCGCCAGCAGCCAAGGTCCGGGGGTCAGGCAGCCCCAGCATTTT	CASSQGPGVRQPQHF
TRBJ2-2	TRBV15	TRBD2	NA	TGTGCCACCAGCAGAGATGGACTAGCGGTATTAAACACCGGGGAGCTGTTTTTT	CATSRDGLAVLNTGELFF